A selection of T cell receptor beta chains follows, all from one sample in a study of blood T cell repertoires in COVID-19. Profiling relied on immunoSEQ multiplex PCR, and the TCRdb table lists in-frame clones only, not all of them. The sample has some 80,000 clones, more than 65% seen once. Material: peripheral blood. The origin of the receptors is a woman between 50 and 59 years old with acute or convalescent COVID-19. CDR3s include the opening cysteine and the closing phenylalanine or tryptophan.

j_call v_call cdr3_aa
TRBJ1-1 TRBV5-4 CASSLEAGASNTEAFF
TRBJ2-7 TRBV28 CASSLRGGSYEQYF
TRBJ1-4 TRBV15 CATSREQSATNEKLFF
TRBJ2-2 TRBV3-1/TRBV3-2 CAGFLGGELFF
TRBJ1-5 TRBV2 CASSERLRKQGNTNQPQHF
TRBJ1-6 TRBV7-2 CASSSDRDSPLHF
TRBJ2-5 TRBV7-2 CASSRSGRLEETQYF
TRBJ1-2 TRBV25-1 CASSDSAYGYTF
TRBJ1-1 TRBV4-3 CASSQDWLNTEAFF
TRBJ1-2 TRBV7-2 CASSFWMSAPGYTF
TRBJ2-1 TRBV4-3 CASSQGRGGRALNEQFF
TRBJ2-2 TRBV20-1 CSASRRGELFF
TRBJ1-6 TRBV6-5 CASTDLTGPNSPLHF
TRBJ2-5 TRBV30 CAWSVQQETQYF
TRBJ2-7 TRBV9 CASSVEATPGYEQYF
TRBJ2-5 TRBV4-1 CASSQESEREGVGETQYF
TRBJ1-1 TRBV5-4 CASSRTHSEAFF
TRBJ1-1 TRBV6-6 CASSYSGGLNTEAFF
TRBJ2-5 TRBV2 CASNFVGDQETQYF
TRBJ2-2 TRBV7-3 CASSLGLNTGELFF
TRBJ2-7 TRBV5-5 CASSLGTSGRRDEQYF
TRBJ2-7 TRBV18 CASSPGTLLSYEQYF
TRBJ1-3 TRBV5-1 CASSSRGAGNTIYF
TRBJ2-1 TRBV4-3 CASSPGLVNEQFF
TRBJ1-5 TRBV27 CASSLVGHAYNHQPQHF
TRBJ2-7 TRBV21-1 CASSENRGWDREMYEQYF
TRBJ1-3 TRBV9 CASSVGLGHGGGNTIYF
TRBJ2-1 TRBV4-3 CASSQDGDRPYNEQFF
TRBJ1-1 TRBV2 CASGGTGSTEAFF
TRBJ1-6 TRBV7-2 CASSRDTSNSPLHF
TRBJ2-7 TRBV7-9 CASSRTGERYF
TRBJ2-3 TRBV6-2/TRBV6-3 CASSYSGLASDTQYF
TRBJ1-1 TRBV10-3 CASQGAVEAFF
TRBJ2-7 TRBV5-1 CASSSRTAGGPYEQYF
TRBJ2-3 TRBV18 CASSPGQGSTDTQYF
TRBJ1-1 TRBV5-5 CASSLALRQGNTEAFF
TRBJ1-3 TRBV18 CASSPDPGLSGNTIYF
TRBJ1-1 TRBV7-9 CASSSIGGTTEAFF
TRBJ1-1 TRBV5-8 CASSSQTGQLNTEAFF
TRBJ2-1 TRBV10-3 CAISESLTGYNEQFF
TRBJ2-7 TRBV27 CASSLGAGLYEQYF
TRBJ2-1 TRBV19 CASKTTKGEQFF
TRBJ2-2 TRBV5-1 CASSLGLASTGELFF
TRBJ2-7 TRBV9 CASSLTGQGFGEQYF
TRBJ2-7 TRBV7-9 CASSLLGQGYEQYF
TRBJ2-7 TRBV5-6 CASSLGRRTYEQYF
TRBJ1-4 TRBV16 CASSDRGDSNEKLFF
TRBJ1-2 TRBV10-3 CAIGGQGGGYTF
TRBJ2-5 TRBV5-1 CASSFTGSTQYF
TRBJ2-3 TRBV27 CASSLSILGREGTDTQYF
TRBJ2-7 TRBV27 CASSLDQAYEQYF
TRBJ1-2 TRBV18 CASSGRREGYYGYTF
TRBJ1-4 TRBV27 CASSSPIATNEKLFF
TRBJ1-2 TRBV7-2 CASSSPWGGSDGYTF
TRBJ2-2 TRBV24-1 CATSDYRRELFF
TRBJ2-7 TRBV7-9 CASSLNPQGGEEQYF
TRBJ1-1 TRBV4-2 CASSQVGTGGTEAFF
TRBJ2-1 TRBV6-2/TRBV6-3 CASSFGLAGREQFF
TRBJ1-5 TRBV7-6 CASSPVGGAGQPQHF
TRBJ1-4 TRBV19 CASSTGPGGRVGTNEKLFF